The clone carrying this T cell receptor beta chain was seen only a few times. The antigen is undetermined. 5'RACE template switching added a universal primer site and UMIs to TCR cDNA. TCRdb reprocessed the 5' RACE reads with MiXCR, giving one entry per CDR3 protein. The top ten hold more than 13% of the sample, which has approximately 550,000 distinct CDR3 sequences, roughly 14% seen once. These data originate in a study of T cells after yellow fever vaccination. Study findings and constraints: When the response was secondary, it was weaker but reached its peak faster, day 5 versus 15. Post-booster samples contained most primary-vaccination clones (around 95% CD4, 70% to 90% CD8). Abundant contaminating clonotypes from the bulk population could appear in FACS-sorted repertoires.

CDR1 is DFQATT, CDR2 SNEGSKA, per germline (reference sequence). The V end lost 4 bases, the J end lost 5 bases, and 6 bases lay between the germline ends. The CDR3 runs to 11 residues. The V and J genes are TRBV20-1 and TRBJ2-1; D is ambiguous. This sequence originates from a man aged 30 to 39 who received the YFV17D yellow fever vaccine. Sequenced material: PBMCs, taken on the day of the yellow fever booster vaccination. CDR3 amino acids: CSANADNEQFF. As DNA, the CDR3 is TGCAGTGCTAACGCAGACAATGAGCAGTTCTTC.